These T cell receptor beta chains were read from a single sample in a study of cytomegalovirus exposure and HLA in healthy donors. Clones were sequenced by immunoSEQ multiplex PCR, and TCRdb holds only the in-frame ones, with some missing. Among 70,000 to 85,000 clones, around 94% were seen once, and the ten largest hold about 1.9%. The specimen sequenced was PBMCs. The receptors were gathered from a young woman in good health and CMV-seropositive. The CDR3 runs from the conserved cysteine through the conserved F or W. The D gene is left open where the match is weak. For some rows the clone size is stated as once, few or many, or as a class when expanded; others skip it.

d_gene,v_gene,j_gene,abundance,CDR3aa,CDR3nt
NA,TRBV29-1,TRBJ2-3,NA,CSVEVRLHSSTDTQYF,TGCAGCGTTGAAGTGCGCCTGCATTCTAGCACAGATACGCAGTATTTT
TRBD2,TRBV27,TRBJ2-3,NA,CASRVAGGSPDTQYF,TGTGCCAGCAGAGTAGCGGGAGGCTCCCCAGATACGCAGTATTTT
NA,TRBV12-1,TRBJ2-4,NA,CASSPPGHLKNIQYF,TGTGCCAGCAGCCCCCCGGGACACCTAAAAAACATTCAGTACTTC
TRBD1,TRBV9,TRBJ2-7,NA,CASSETGAYEQYF,TGTGCCAGCAGCGAGACAGGGGCCTACGAGCAGTACTTC
TRBD1,TRBV4-1,TRBJ1-1,NA,CASSQVTGRFGFF,TGCGCCAGCAGTCAAGTGACAGGGAGGTTCGGTTTCTTT
TRBD1,TRBV30,TRBJ1-5,NA,CAWSAGTVGNQPQHF,TGTGCCTGGAGTGCCGGGACAGTTGGAAATCAGCCCCAGCATTTT
NA,TRBV5-1,TRBJ2-7,NA,CASSNTNEQYF,TGCGCCAGCAGCAACACAAACGAGCAGTACTTC
NA,TRBV29-1,TRBJ2-1,NA,CSPVLISYNEQFF,TGCAGCCCCGTCCTTATCTCCTACAATGAGCAGTTCTTC
NA,TRBV30,TRBJ1-1,NA,CAWSVRGTEAFF,TGTGCCTGGAGTGTACGAGGGACTGAAGCTTTCTTT
NA,TRBV11-2,TRBJ1-1,few,CASSLGVQGTEAFF,TGTGCCAGCAGTTTGGGGGTACAGGGCACTGAAGCTTTCTTT
NA,TRBV2,TRBJ1-1,NA,CASSSSTENMNTEAFF,TGTGCCAGCAGTTCCTCGACAGAAAACATGAACACTGAAGCTTTCTTT
TRBD2,TRBV4-1,TRBJ2-1,NA,CASSQSGTSGGGNEQFF,TGCGCCAGCAGCCAATCCGGGACTAGCGGGGGTGGAAATGAGCAGTTCTTC
TRBD1,TRBV10-3,TRBJ2-2,NA,CAISETVPGQGGGELFF,TGTGCCATCAGTGAGACGGTGCCGGGACAGGGTGGGGGGGAGCTGTTTTTT
NA,TRBV6-5,TRBJ1-1,NA,CASRRGRNTEAFF,TGTGCCAGCAGGCGAGGGAGGAACACTGAAGCTTTCTTT
NA,TRBV5-1,TRBJ1-5,medium-sized,CASSLGVPGQRNQPQHF,TGCGCCAGCAGCTTGGGTGTTCCGGGTCAGCGCAATCAGCCCCAGCATTTT
NA,TRBV19,TRBJ1-5,NA,CASSTPTGDSNQPQHF,TGTGCCAGTAGTACTCCGACGGGGGATAGCAATCAGCCCCAGCATTTT
NA,TRBV4-3,TRBJ2-3,NA,CASSQDRVTDTQYF,TGCGCCAGCAGCCAAGACAGGGTGACAGATACGCAGTATTTT
TRBD2,TRBV11-2,TRBJ2-3,NA,CASRGGDTQYF,TGTGCCAGTCGGGGGGGGGATACGCAGTATTTT
TRBD2,TRBV7-3,TRBJ2-2,NA,CASSTGLAGGSGELFF,TGTGCCAGCAGCACGGGACTAGCGGGAGGGTCCGGGGAGCTGTTTTTT
TRBD2,TRBV7-2,TRBJ2-3,NA,CASSTLAGGRWDTDTQYF,TGTGCCAGCAGCACACTAGCGGGGGGGCGGTGGGACACAGATACGCAGTATTTT
TRBD1,TRBV18,TRBJ1-2,NA,CASSPTGTGAVDGYTF,TGTGCCAGCTCACCAACCGGGACAGGGGCAGTAGATGGCTACACCTTC
NA,TRBV6-5,TRBJ2-7,NA,CASSYGGSFGEQYF,TGTGCCAGCAGTTACGGGGGCTCCTTCGGGGAGCAGTACTTC
NA,TRBV16,TRBJ2-7,NA,CASSQSRSQGYHEQYF,TGTGCCAGCAGCCAATCAAGGAGTCAGGGTTACCACGAGCAGTACTTC
NA,TRBV9,TRBJ2-2,NA,CASSVGAANTGELFF,TGTGCCAGCAGCGTAGGGGCCGCGAACACCGGGGAGCTGTTTTTT
TRBD2,TRBV7-7,TRBJ2-5,once,CASSGIAGGKETQYF,TGTGCCAGCAGCGGGATAGCGGGGGGGAAAGAGACCCAGTACTTC
NA,TRBV30,TRBJ2-5,NA,CAWSVGRAQETQYF,TGTGCCTGGAGTGTCGGCAGGGCCCAAGAGACCCAGTACTTC
TRBD2,TRBV5-1,TRBJ2-3,NA,CASSLRVAGGGTDTQYF,TGCGCCAGCAGCTTGCGAGTCGCGGGAGGGGGCACAGATACGCAGTATTTT
TRBD2,TRBV5-6,TRBJ2-7,few,CASSPGGRGAYEQYF,TGTGCCAGCAGCCCTGGGGGGCGGGGGGCCTACGAGCAGTACTTC
NA,TRBV10-3,TRBJ2-1,NA,CATDSGSLNEQFF,TGTGCCACCGACAGTGGCAGCCTCAATGAGCAGTTCTTC
TRBD1,TRBV7-9,TRBJ1-1,NA,CASSYGTGTEAFF,TGTGCCAGCAGCTACGGGACAGGCACTGAAGCTTTCTTT
NA,TRBV27,TRBJ2-7,NA,CASSPDSLREQYF,TGTGCCAGCAGCCCGGACTCCTTGAGGGAGCAGTACTTC
NA,TRBV7-9,TRBJ1-4,NA,CASSPRVAEKLFF,TGTGCCAGCAGCCCGCGGGTAGCGGAAAAACTGTTTTTT
TRBD2,TRBV7-9,TRBJ2-2,NA,CASSFYDFSGASNTGELFF,TGTGCCAGCAGCTTCTACGACTTTAGCGGGGCCTCGAACACCGGGGAGCTGTTTTTT
NA,TRBV13,TRBJ2-2,NA,CASSSGTNTGELFF,TGTGCCAGCAGCTCGGGGACGAACACCGGGGAGCTGTTTTTT
NA,TRBV5-5,TRBJ1-5,NA,CASSPGRAGENQPQHF,TGTGCCAGCAGCCCTGGCCGAGCGGGGGAGAATCAGCCCCAGCATTTT
TRBD2,TRBV11-2,TRBJ2-7,NA,CASSSGPGLAGPYEQYF,TGTGCCAGCAGCTCCGGGCCTGGACTAGCGGGCCCCTACGAGCAGTACTTC
NA,TRBV5-8,TRBJ1-2,NA,CAILNRMGDYGYTF,TGTGCCATCCTGAATCGGATGGGAGACTATGGCTACACCTTC
TRBD1,TRBV7-2,TRBJ1-5,once,CASSYGQVNSNQPQHF,TGTGCCAGCAGCTATGGACAGGTTAATAGCAATCAGCCCCAGCATTTT
TRBD2,TRBV15,TRBJ2-7,NA,CATSRGTSGGPYEQYF,TGTGCCACCAGCAGAGGGACTAGCGGGGGTCCCTACGAGCAGTACTTC
TRBD2,TRBV7-6,TRBJ2-7,NA,CASSATSGRSGEQYF,TGTGCCAGCAGCGCCACTAGCGGACGATCCGGCGAGCAGTACTTC
NA,TRBV5-1,TRBJ2-5,NA,CASKEGQETQYF,TGCGCCAGCAAGGAGGGACAAGAGACCCAGTACTTC